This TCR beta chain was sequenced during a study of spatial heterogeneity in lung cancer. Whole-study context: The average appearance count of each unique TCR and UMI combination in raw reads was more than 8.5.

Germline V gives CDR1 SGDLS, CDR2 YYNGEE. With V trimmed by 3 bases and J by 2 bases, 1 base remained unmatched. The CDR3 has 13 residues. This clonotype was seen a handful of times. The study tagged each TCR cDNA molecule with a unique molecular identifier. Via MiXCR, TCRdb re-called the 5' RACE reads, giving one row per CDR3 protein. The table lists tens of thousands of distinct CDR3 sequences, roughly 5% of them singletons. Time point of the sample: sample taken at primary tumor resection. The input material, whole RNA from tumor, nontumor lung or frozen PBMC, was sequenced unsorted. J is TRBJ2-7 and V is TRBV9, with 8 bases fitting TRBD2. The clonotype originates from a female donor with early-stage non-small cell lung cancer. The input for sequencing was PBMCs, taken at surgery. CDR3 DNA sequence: TGTGCCAGCAGCGGGGGACTAGCCTACGAGCAGTACTTC. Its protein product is CASSGGLAYEQYF.